These T cell receptor beta chains were read from a single sample in a study of blood T cell repertoires in COVID-19. Method: immunoSEQ multiplex PCR; TCRdb's copy keeps in-frame clones and lacks some. Of over 100,000 clones listed, about 90% are singletons. The sample taken for sequencing was peripheral blood. Source of these receptors: a human donor in a cohort sampled during active COVID-19. Both conserved end residues are part of each CDR3. Each record gives: D gene, clone size, CDR3 length, V gene, J gene, CDR3 protein, CDR3 DNA. The D gene is left open where the match is weak. Where a row states a size, it is once, few, many or the class of an expanded clone; other rows omit it.

TRBD1,NA,13,TRBV27,TRBJ1-2,CASSFLTGDGYTF,TGTGCCAGCAGTTTCCTTACAGGGGATGGCTACACCTTC
TRBD1,few,15,TRBV28,TRBJ2-7,CATGTGGVPSYEQYF,TGTGCCACCGGGACAGGGGGTGTCCCCTCCTACGAGCAGTACTTC
NA,NA,12,TRBV7-2,TRBJ2-7,CASSGSGGSQYF,TGTGCCAGCAGCGGGTCCGGGGGTTCGCAGTACTTC
NA,NA,16,TRBV6-1,TRBJ1-5,CASSAPTALPQGPQHF,TGTGCCAGCAGTGCTCCGACAGCCCTCCCACAGGGGCCCCAGCATTTT
NA,once,14,TRBV27,TRBJ2-5,CASSFEGVRETQYF,TGTGCCAGCAGTTTCGAGGGGGTCAGAGAGACCCAGTACTTC
NA,NA,14,TRBV5-1,TRBJ1-1,CASSLALLNTEAFF,TGCGCCAGCAGCTTGGCGCTACTGAACACTGAAGCTTTCTTT
TRBD1,NA,14,TRBV19,TRBJ2-7,CASSTTGARYEQYF,TGTGCCAGTAGTACGACAGGGGCGAGGTACGAGCAGTACTTC
TRBD1,once,13,TRBV6-5,TRBJ1-6,CASTDRGVSPLHF,TGTGCCAGCACGGACAGGGGTGTGTCACCCCTCCACTTT
TRBD2,NA,15,TRBV4-1,TRBJ2-7,CASSQDSGGPREQYF,TGCGCCAGCAGCCAAGATTCGGGAGGGCCGAGGGAGCAGTACTTC
TRBD2,NA,16,TRBV15,TRBJ2-7,CATSPPGTSGSYEQYF,TGTGCCACCAGCCCCCCGGGGACTAGCGGCTCCTACGAGCAGTACTTC
TRBD1,NA,16,TRBV29-1,TRBJ2-5,CSVEGGTGAFGETQYF,TGCAGCGTTGAAGGTGGGACAGGGGCCTTTGGGGAGACCCAGTACTTC
NA,NA,18,TRBV19,TRBJ1-5,CASSMLSDSSYSNQPQHF,TGTGCCAGTAGTATGCTCTCGGACAGTTCGTATAGCAATCAGCCCCAGCATTTT
NA,NA,14,TRBV24-1,TRBJ2-1,CATSDPGVGNEQFF,TGTGCCACCAGTGACCCAGGGGTTGGAAATGAGCAGTTCTTC
NA,NA,14,TRBV5-1,TRBJ1-1,CASSSAARGTEAFF,TGCGCCAGCAGCTCTGCGGCCCGTGGAACTGAAGCTTTCTTT
NA,NA,15,TRBV5-1,TRBJ1-4,CASSVDGRVTEKLFF,TGCGCCAGCAGCGTGGATGGGCGGGTCACTGAAAAACTGTTTTTT
NA,NA,14,TRBV10-3,TRBJ1-3,CAISAQVSGNTIYF,TGTGCCATCAGTGCGCAGGTCTCTGGAAACACCATATATTTT
NA,NA,14,TRBV6-5,TRBJ1-5,CASYGGYSNQPQHF,TGTGCCAGCTACGGGGGGTATAGCAATCAGCCCCAGCATTTT
TRBD2,NA,16,TRBV24-1,TRBJ2-1,CATSDPRTSGYNEQFF,TGTGCCACCAGTGACCCTCGGACTAGCGGCTACAATGAGCAGTTCTTC
NA,NA,15,TRBV19,TRBJ2-3,CASRKVHGVADTQYF,TGTGCCAGTAGAAAGGTCCACGGAGTGGCAGATACGCAGTATTTT
NA,NA,15,TRBV19,TRBJ1-1,CASSIAVGQGVEAFF,TGTGCCAGTAGTATAGCGGTAGGGCAGGGTGTTGAAGCTTTCTTT
NA,once,18,TRBV19,TRBJ1-6,CASSIFRSTDSYNSPLHF,TGTGCCAGTAGTATCTTCCGGTCTACCGACTCCTATAATTCACCCCTCCACTTT
TRBD2,NA,18,TRBV19,TRBJ2-2,CASSIGASGSTPTGELFF,TGTGCCAGTAGTATAGGGGCTAGCGGAAGTACTCCAACCGGGGAGCTGTTTTTT
NA,NA,16,TRBV5-3,TRBJ2-3,CARSKTKGDSTDTQYF,TGTGCCAGAAGCAAGACCAAAGGGGATAGCACAGATACGCAGTATTTT
NA,NA,15,TRBV11-2,TRBJ2-3,CASSFERGRTDTQYF,TGTGCCAGCAGCTTTGAGCGAGGTCGCACAGATACGCAGTATTTT
NA,NA,14,TRBV19,TRBJ1-2,CASSISHSFSGYTF,TGTGCCAGTAGTATCTCGCACAGTTTCTCTGGCTACACCTTC
NA,NA,15,TRBV4-1,TRBJ2-1,CASSQSRGDYNEQFF,TGCGCCAGCAGCCAGAGTCGCGGGGATTACAATGAGCAGTTCTTC
NA,NA,15,TRBV18,TRBJ2-7,CASSLLRDLPGEQYF,TGTGCCAGCTCACTCCTAAGGGACTTGCCTGGCGAGCAGTACTTC
NA,NA,17,TRBV19,TRBJ2-6,CASSIQGGTSGANVLTF,TGTGCCAGTAGTATTCAGGGGGGAACCTCTGGGGCCAACGTCCTGACTTTC
TRBD2,NA,15,TRBV6-4,TRBJ2-1,CASSDSGGAYNEQFF,TGTGCCAGCAGTGACTCTGGGGGGGCCTACAATGAGCAGTTCTTC
NA,NA,14,TRBV19,TRBJ1-3,CASMVQGLTNTIYF,TGTGCCAGTATGGTCCAGGGGTTGACGAACACCATATATTTT
NA,NA,15,TRBV5-1,TRBJ2-7,CASSGGSGIAYEQYF,TGCGCCAGCAGCGGCGGGTCGGGGATCGCCTACGAGCAGTACTTC
NA,NA,14,TRBV3-1/TRBV3-2,TRBJ1-2,CASSQGTGLPGYTF,TGTGCCAGCAGCCAAGGCACAGGGCTTCCTGGCTACACCTTC
TRBD2,NA,16,TRBV2,TRBJ2-1,CASSPLGLADYNEQFF,TGTGCCAGCAGTCCGTTGGGACTAGCGGATTACAATGAGCAGTTCTTC
NA,NA,13,TRBV6-5,TRBJ1-2,CASMPGARYGYTF,TGTGCCAGCATGCCAGGGGCCCGGTATGGCTACACCTTC
NA,once,17,TRBV18,TRBJ2-7,CASSRETGPGAGYEQYF,TGTGCCAGCTCACGCGAGACGGGGCCAGGGGCAGGCTACGAGCAGTACTTC
NA,few,9,TRBV20-1,TRBJ1-2,CSAEYGYTF,TGCAGTGCTGAGTATGGCTACACCTTC
TRBD1,NA,15,TRBV28,TRBJ2-7,CASSLQGALSYEQYF,TGTGCCAGCAGTTTACAGGGGGCTCTCTCCTACGAGCAGTACTTC
NA,once,13,TRBV7-2,TRBJ2-2,CASSPDFTGELFF,TGTGCCAGCAGCCCGGACTTTACCGGGGAGCTGTTTTTT
NA,NA,14,TRBV7-9,TRBJ2-3,CASSLEGSTDTQYF,TGTGCCAGCAGCTTGGAGGGATCCACAGATACGCAGTATTTT
TRBD2,NA,15,TRBV2,TRBJ2-7,CASHRLAGGGYEQYF,TGTGCCAGCCACCGACTAGCGGGGGGAGGGTACGAGCAGTACTTC
TRBD1,NA,16,TRBV6-4,TRBJ2-2,CASSEFPGTGTGELFF,TGTGCCAGCAGTGAATTCCCCGGGACAGGGACCGGGGAGCTGTTTTTT
NA,once,8,TRBV6-4,TRBJ1-2,CAGLAGTF,TGTGCCGGCCTTGCGGGCACCTTC
NA,NA,17,TRBV24-1,TRBJ2-2,CATSEQPGRGNTGELFF,TGTGCCACCAGTGAACAACCTGGACGGGGGAACACCGGGGAGCTGTTTTTT
TRBD1,NA,17,TRBV15,TRBJ1-6,CATSSSATGSYNSPLHF,TGTGCCACCAGCTCGAGCGCGACAGGGAGTTATAATTCACCCCTCCACTTT
NA,NA,14,TRBV9,TRBJ1-5,CASSERGGPQPQHF,TGTGCCAGCAGCGAAAGGGGTGGGCCGCAGCCCCAGCATTTT
TRBD2,NA,15,TRBV5-1,TRBJ2-5,CASSKLAGVVETQYF,TGCGCCAGCAGCAAACTAGCGGGAGTCGTAGAGACCCAGTACTTC
NA,once,14,TRBV9,TRBJ2-5,CASSVGPSVETQYF,TGTGCCAGCAGCGTAGGTCCATCGGTAGAGACCCAGTACTTC
TRBD1,once,16,TRBV7-6,TRBJ2-4,CASSLRGQGSMDIQYF,TGTGCCAGCAGTCTTCGGGGACAGGGATCTATGGACATTCAGTACTTC
TRBD1,NA,14,TRBV11-2,TRBJ2-6,CASHRGAGANVLTF,TGTGCCAGCCACAGGGGGGCCGGGGCCAACGTCCTGACTTTC
NA,NA,14,TRBV6-2/TRBV6-3,TRBJ2-1,CASSYLEEHNEQFF,TGTGCCAGCAGTTACTTAGAGGAACACAATGAGCAGTTCTTC
NA,once,11,TRBV20-1,TRBJ2-5,CSGREQETQYF,TGCAGTGGCAGGGAACAAGAGACCCAGTACTTC
NA,NA,16,TRBV28,TRBJ1-6,CASSISAGMLNSPLHF,TGTGCCAGCAGTATAAGCGCGGGGATGTTGAATTCACCCCTCCACTTT